The rows below give T cell receptor beta chains drawn from one sample of a study of beta chain features in type 1 diabetes. Here immunoSEQ multiplex PCR was the method, and the copy in TCRdb shows in-frame clones only, minus some. This table holds 350,000 to 450,000 clones, approximately 15% found once. Sample: naive CD4+ T cells from blood. These receptors came from a man aged 30 to 39 in good health. The conserved cysteine and the conserved F or W are not part of the CDR3 here. Each record gives: clone size, CDR3 length, V gene, CDR3 protein. The listing skips clone size in some rows; elsewhere it reads once, few, many or a size class.

>NA|13|TRBV7-2
ASSLRDGVGNIQY
>few|13|TRBV5-4
ASSLGLAGHNEQF
>few|9|TRBV20-1
SAQGWNEQF
>few|12|TRBV29-1
SVELPPRYNEQF
>NA|14|TRBV11-2
ASSLGRGRGTDTQY
>NA|11|TRBV25-1
ASSDLTVTAYT
>NA|12|TRBV5-1
ASSLGLTEDTQY
>few|11|TRBV28
ASYELVGETQY
>NA|9|TRBV2
ASSGGETQY
>few|12|TRBV2
ASNLRQGAYEQY
>few|11|TRBV11-1
ASSLLGVREQF
>few|14|TRBV9
ASSVSISGGADEQF
>few|14|TRBV9
ASSVGNSGHQETQY
>NA|12|TRBV4-3
ASSQGIGSGEQY
>NA|13|TRBV30
ALRISDWGTDTQY
>NA|14|TRBV9
ASSPRAAGVTDTQY
>NA|11|TRBV25-1
ASSMDKRYEQY
>NA|13|TRBV5-1
ASSTGQNSNYGYT
>NA|12|TRBV6-6
ASSYLGGSYEQY
>NA|13|TRBV6-6
ASSPRNGKANEQF
>NA|14|TRBV25-1
ASSPNRDRGYNEQF
>few|13|TRBV5-6
ASSLVPGGRYEQY
>few|11|TRBV7-9
ASSRGENNEQF
>NA|12|TRBV27
ASGPGTGGDEQF
>NA|10|TRBV2
ASSEAAETQY
>NA|14|TRBV5-1
ASSFGLAGDHNEQF
>NA|11|TRBV30
AWSVPNREKLF
>few|12|TRBV18
ASSSRGGSNEQY
>NA|12|TRBV4-1
ASSGRDRGNEQF
>NA|13|TRBV6-5
ASRVAGTGRDEQY
>few|14|TRBV27
ASSPGQLKSSYEQY
>few|12|TRBV5-4
ASSLQGGNQPQH
>few|10|TRBV7-9
ASSVQSNEQF
>NA|14|TRBV11-2
ASSLFGTSGKGTQY
>NA|16|TRBV30
AWSVQGATPPWNYGYT
>NA|14|TRBV13
ASSPRQGWNTGELF
>few|10|TRBV7-2
ASSLGADTQY
>NA|16|TRBV25-1
ASSSGVALLAGANVLT
>NA|13|TRBV9
ASSVGGDGFDEQY
>NA|10|TRBV29-1
SVLAGYNEQF
>NA|13|TRBV7-3
ASSLSGLSTDTQY
>NA|12|TRBV6-5
ASSYSMGSTEAF
>few|13|TRBV7-8
ASRSRSSGANVLT
>few|13|TRBV23-1
ASSQSSGRQETQY
>NA|11|TRBV10-2
ASSVAGTDTQY
>NA|13|TRBV9
ASSVGQGGYNEQF
>NA|9|TRBV25-1
ASSESGEAF
>NA|12|TRBV29-1
SAGRTGGGGELF
>NA|17|TRBV9
ASSVGPRLAGVAKNIQY
>few|11|TRBV5-4
ASSGTNTGELF
>few|12|TRBV7-3
ASKDGGSTDTQY
>NA|13|TRBV7-6
ASSQRGAFTDTQY
>NA|14|TRBV7-9
ASSSPHKGEWYGYT
>NA|12|TRBV9
ASSVAGTSTEQF